This T cell receptor (beta chain) was identified during a study of T cell repertoires in cytomegalovirus infection. This clonotype appeared many times. The antigen is not known. In germline, CDR1 is SEHNR, CDR2 FQNEAQ (reference sequence). Trimming shortened V by 1 base and J by 7 bases, and 17 bases separated the two germline ends. The CDR3 contains 16 residues. TCRdb itself ran the reads through MiXCR, one entry per CDR3 protein. Of fewer than 1,000,000 distinct CDR3 sequences in the sample, approximately 33% are singletons; the top ten hold about an eighth. V is TRBV7-9 and J is TRBJ2-1, with D perhaps TRBD1 (6 bases). This sequence originates from a human donor in good health (CMV status not recorded). Some clones in this sample may be carry-over from other donors' samples. Specimen: cultured CD8+ T cells from PBMCs, collected from culture after CMV antigen stimulation. CDR3 DNA sequence: TGTGCCAGCAGCTTAGAAGGAAGGGGGTCGCGGAATGAGCAGTTCTTC. This encodes CASSLEGRGSRNEQFF. Filled out from reference TRBV7-9 and TRBJ2-1, the complete variable domain reads DTGVSQNPRHKITKRGQNVTFRCDPISEHNRLYWYRQTLGQGPEFLTYFQNEAQLEKSRLLSDRFSAERPKGSFSTLEIQRTEQGDSAMYLCASSLEGRGSRNEQFFGPGTRLTVL.